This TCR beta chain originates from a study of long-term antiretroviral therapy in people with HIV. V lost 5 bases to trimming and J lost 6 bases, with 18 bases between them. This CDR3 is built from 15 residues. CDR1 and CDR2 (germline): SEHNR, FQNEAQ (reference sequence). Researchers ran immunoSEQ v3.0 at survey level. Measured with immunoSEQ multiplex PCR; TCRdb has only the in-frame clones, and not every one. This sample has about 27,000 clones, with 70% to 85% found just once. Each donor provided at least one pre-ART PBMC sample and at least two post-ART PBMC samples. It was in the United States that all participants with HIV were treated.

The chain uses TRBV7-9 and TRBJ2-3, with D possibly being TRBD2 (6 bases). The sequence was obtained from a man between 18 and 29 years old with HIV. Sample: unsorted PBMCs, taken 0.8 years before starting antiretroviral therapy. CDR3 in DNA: TGTGCCAGCAGCGCTCTAGGAGGGGCGGAGGATACGCAGTATTTT. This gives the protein CASSALGGAEDTQYF.